Listed below are T cell receptor beta chains from one sample, sequenced in a study of CD8 T cells in ankylosing spondylitis. TCRdb processed the 5' RACE reads anew with MiXCR; each CDR3 protein has one entry. The sample includes around 490,000 distinct CDR3 sequences, about 5.2% of them seen just once. The sequenced sample consisted of blood, either unsorted or a sorted T cell fraction (not recorded which). The source of these receptors is a male donor with ankylosing spondylitis. CDR3s include the opening cysteine and the closing phenylalanine or tryptophan. D genes are given only for firm matches. Clone size, where shown, is once, few, many, or a class for clones that have expanded.

>TRBV20-1|many|TRBD2|TRBJ2-7
TGCAGTGCTAGGCCAGGCGGGAGCTACGAGCAGTACTTC
CSARPGGSYEQYF
>TRBV7-3|many|TRBD1|TRBJ1-1
TGTGCCAGCAGCTTCGCAGGGGGGATGAACACTGAAGCTTTCTTT
CASSFAGGMNTEAFF
>TRBV15|many|NA|TRBJ2-3
TGTGCCACCAGCAGAGGTGGGGATACGCAGTATTTT
CATSRGGDTQYF
>TRBV6-5|few|TRBD1|TRBJ2-3
TGTGCCAGCAGTTACGCTCCACCGGGACAGGAAATCACAGATACGCAGTATTTT
CASSYAPPGQEITDTQYF
>TRBV18|many|NA|TRBJ1-3
TGTGCCAGCTCACCTGGTTCTGGAAACACCATATATTTT
CASSPGSGNTIYF
>TRBV5-1|few|NA|TRBJ2-1
TGCGCCAGCAGCTTGGTAGCGTCCCGCAATGAGCAGTTCTTC
CASSLVASRNEQFF
>TRBV29-1|NA|TRBD2|TRBJ2-5
TGCAGCGTGGGGGGGTACCAAGAGACCCAGTACTTC
CSVGGYQETQYF
>TRBV5-1|few|TRBD1|TRBJ1-4
TGCGCCAGCACAGAGCAGGGGGGCGAAAAACTGTTTTTT
CASTEQGGEKLFF
>TRBV4-1|many|NA|TRBJ2-1
TGCGCCAGCAGCCAAGAAAACCCAGGGGTTTTACGCGTTCAGTTCTTC
CASSQENPGVLRVQFF
>TRBV10-3|NA|NA|TRBJ1-6
TGTGCCGTCAGTGAGTCCCCGGCAGGGCCCTATAATTCACCCCTCCACTTT
CAVSESPAGPYNSPLHF
>TRBV30|NA|NA|TRBJ2-3
TGTGCCTGGAGTCAGGTGGTGGGCACAGATACGCAGTATTTT
CAWSQVVGTDTQYF
>TRBV5-1|many|TRBD1|TRBJ2-1
TGCGCCAGCAGCTCCGGGACAGGAAACTACAATGAGCAGTTCTTC
CASSSGTGNYNEQFF
>TRBV20-1|many|NA|TRBJ2-5
TGCAGTGCTAGAGAAGTTCTACTTGGAGAGACCCAGTACTTC
CSAREVLLGETQYF
>TRBV4-3|many|NA|TRBJ2-2
TGCGCCAGCAGCCAAGATCCCAGGGTTTCAAACGGGGAGCTGTTTTTT
CASSQDPRVSNGELFF
>TRBV20-1|NA|TRBD1|TRBJ1-2
TGCAGTGCTAGACTGACAGGGGGCAATTATGGCTACACCTTC
CSARLTGGNYGYTF
>TRBV6-5|many|TRBD1|TRBJ2-7
TGTGCCAGCAGCTACGGGACAGGGTACGAGCAGTACTTC
CASSYGTGYEQYF
>TRBV6-5|NA|TRBD2|TRBJ2-1
TGTGCCAGCAGTTACTTACTAGCGGGAGACACGAATTACTACAATGAGCAGTTCTTC
CASSYLLAGDTNYYNEQFF
>TRBV10-3|many|NA|TRBJ2-3
TGTGCCATCAGTGAACTACTTACTAGCACAGATACGCAGTATTTT
CAISELLTSTDTQYF
>TRBV20-1|many|NA|TRBJ1-1
TGCAGTGCTAGACTCTCCCCCGCGAACACTGAAGCTTTCTTT
CSARLSPANTEAFF
>TRBV9|NA|NA|TRBJ2-3
TGTGCCAGCAGCGTATTCCTCACAGATACGCAGTATTTT
CASSVFLTDTQYF
>TRBV5-6|many|TRBD1|TRBJ1-1
TGTGCCAGCAGCTACCCGGGACAGGCTATGAACACTGAAGCTTTCTTT
CASSYPGQAMNTEAFF
>TRBV5-1|many|TRBD2|TRBJ2-1
TGTGCCAGCAGTTTAGGCCTAGCGGGCACCAATGAGCAGTTCTTC
CASSLGLAGTNEQFF